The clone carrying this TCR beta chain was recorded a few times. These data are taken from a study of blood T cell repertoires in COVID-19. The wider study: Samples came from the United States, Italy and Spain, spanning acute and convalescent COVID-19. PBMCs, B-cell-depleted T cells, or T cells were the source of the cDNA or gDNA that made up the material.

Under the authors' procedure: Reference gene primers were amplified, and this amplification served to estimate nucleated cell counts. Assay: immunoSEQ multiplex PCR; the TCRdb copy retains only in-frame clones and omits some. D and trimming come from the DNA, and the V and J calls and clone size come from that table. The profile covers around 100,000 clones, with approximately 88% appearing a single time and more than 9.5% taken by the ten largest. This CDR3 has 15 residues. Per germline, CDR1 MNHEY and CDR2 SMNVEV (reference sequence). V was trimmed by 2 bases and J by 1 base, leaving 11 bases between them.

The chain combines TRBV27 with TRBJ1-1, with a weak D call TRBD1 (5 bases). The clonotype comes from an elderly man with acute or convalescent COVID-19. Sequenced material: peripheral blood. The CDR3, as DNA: TGTGCCAGCAGTTTAAGATGGGGGGGGAACACTGAAGCTTTCTTT. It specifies CASSLRWGGNTEAFF.